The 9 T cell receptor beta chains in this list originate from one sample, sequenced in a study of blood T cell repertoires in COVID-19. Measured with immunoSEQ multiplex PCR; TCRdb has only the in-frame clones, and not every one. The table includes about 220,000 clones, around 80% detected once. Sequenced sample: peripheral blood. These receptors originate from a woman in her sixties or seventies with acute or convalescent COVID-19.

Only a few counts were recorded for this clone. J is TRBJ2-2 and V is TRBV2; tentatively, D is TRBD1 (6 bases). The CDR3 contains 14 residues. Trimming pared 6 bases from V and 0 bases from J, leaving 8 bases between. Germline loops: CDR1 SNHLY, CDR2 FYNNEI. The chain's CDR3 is CASSGQSNTGELFF. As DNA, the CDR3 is TGTGCCAGCAGCGGACAGTCGAACACCGGGGAGCTGTTTTTT. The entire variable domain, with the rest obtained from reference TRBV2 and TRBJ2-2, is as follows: EPEVTQTPSHQVTQMGQEVILRCVPISNHLYFYWYRQILGQKVEFLVSFYNNEISEKSEIFDDQFSVERPDGSNFTLKIRSTKLEDSAMYFCASSGQSNTGELFFGEGSRLTVL.

CDR3 region: CASSASGTGVNYGYTF. The CDR3 nucleotides read TGTGCCAGCAGTGCTTCCGGGACAGGGGTTAACTATGGCTACACCTTC. The chain has TRBV6-1 and TRBJ1-2; 10 nucleotides match TRBD1. CDR1 is MNHNS, CDR2 SASEGT, per germline. The CDR3 contains 16 residues. J was trimmed by 1 base and V by 4 bases; bases with no gene match: 6.

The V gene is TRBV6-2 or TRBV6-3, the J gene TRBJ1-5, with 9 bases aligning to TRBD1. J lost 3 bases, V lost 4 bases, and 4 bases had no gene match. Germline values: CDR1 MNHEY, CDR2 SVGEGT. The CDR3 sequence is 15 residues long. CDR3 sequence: CASSFGQGPNQPQHF. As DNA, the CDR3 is TGTGCCAGCAGTTTCGGACAGGGGCCCAATCAGCCCCAGCATTTT.

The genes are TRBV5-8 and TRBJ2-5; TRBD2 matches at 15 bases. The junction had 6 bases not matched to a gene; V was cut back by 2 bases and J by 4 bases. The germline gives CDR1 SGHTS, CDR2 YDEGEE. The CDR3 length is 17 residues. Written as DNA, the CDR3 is TGTGCCAGCAGCTTCCCGGGACTAGCGGGGGGCCCAGAGACCCAGTACTTC. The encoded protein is CASSFPGLAGGPETQYF.

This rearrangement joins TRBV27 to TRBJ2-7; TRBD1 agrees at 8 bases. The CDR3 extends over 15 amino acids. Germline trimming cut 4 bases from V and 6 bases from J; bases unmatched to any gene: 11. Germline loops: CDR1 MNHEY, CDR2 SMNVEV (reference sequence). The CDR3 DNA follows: TGTGCCAGCAGTTCGGACAGGGTGGTAGGAACCGAGCAGTACTTC. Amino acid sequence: CASSSDRVVGTEQYF.

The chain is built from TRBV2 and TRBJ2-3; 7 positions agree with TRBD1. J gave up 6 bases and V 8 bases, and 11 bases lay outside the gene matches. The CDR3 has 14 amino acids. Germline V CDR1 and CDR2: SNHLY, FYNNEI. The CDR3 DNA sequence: TGTGCCAGCGGTCGAGGACAGGAGTGGGATACGCAGTATTTT. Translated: CASGRGQEWDTQYF. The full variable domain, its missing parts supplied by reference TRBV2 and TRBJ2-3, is EPEVTQTPSHQVTQMGQEVILRCVPISNHLYFYWYRQILGQKVEFLVSFYNNEISEKSEIFDDQFSVERPDGSNFTLKIRSTKLEDSAMYFCASGRGQEWDTQYFGPGTRLTVL.

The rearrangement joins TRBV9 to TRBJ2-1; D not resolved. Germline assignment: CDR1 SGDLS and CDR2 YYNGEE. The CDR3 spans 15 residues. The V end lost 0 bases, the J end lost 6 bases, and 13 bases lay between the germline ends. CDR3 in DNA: TGTGCCAGCAGCGTAGGGGCAGATTCCAGCAATGAGCAGTTCTTC. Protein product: CASSVGADSSNEQFF.

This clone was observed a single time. Here the CDR3 DNA reads TGCAGCGTTGAAGGAATGAGGGGGTCTAAAGAGACCCAGTACTTC. This encodes CSVEGMRGSKETQYF. The chain is built from TRBV29-1 and TRBJ2-5; the D gene is possibly TRBD1 (6 bases). Germline CDR1 SQVTM, CDR2 ANQGSEA. The CDR3 consists of 15 residues. V shed 1 base and J shed 3 bases, with 15 bases lying between them.

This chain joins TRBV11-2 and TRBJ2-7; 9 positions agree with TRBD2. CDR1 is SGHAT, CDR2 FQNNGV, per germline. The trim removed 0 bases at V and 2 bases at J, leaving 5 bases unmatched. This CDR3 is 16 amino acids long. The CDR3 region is CASSLDGSGGPYEQYF. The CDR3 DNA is TGTGCCAGCAGCTTAGACGGTAGCGGGGGACCCTACGAGCAGTACTTC.